The 21 T cell receptor beta chains in this list originate from one sample, sequenced in a study of blood T cells in healthy people across ages. Combining a sample-barcoded 5' primer with a J-beta primer mix, a second PCR ran for roughly 6 to 12 cycles. TCRdb independently ran MiXCR on the 5' RACE reads; one entry per CDR3 protein. The sample includes around 650,000 distinct CDR3 sequences, around 41% of them seen just once. The material sequenced was blood. Receptors were obtained from a man older than 75 in good health.

The chain has TRBV27 and TRBJ2-1, with D possibly being TRBD1 (5 bases). The CDR3 covers 13 residues. V dropped 3 bases and J dropped 4 bases, with 7 bases sitting between them. Germline V CDR1 and CDR2: MNHEY, SMNVEV (reference sequence). The CDR3 is CASSFREYNEQFF. CDR3 nucleotides: TGTGCCAGCAGTTTCAGGGAATACAATGAGCAGTTCTTC.

As DNA, the CDR3 is TGTGCCAGCAGCTTAACGGGGGGCCACCAAGAGACCCAGTACTTC. Its translation is CASSLTGGHQETQYF. The chain has TRBV7-2 and TRBJ2-5; TRBD2 is a possible D gene (7 bases). The CDR3 length is 15 residues. CDR1 SGHTA and CDR2 FQGNSA come from the germline V gene. V gave up 2 bases and J gave up 0 bases, with 10 bases separating them.

This clonotype was picked up one time. The rearrangement joins TRBV6-2 or TRBV6-3 to TRBJ2-2; 9 bases are a match to TRBD1. CDR3 length equals 16 residues. Losses at the gene ends were 6 bases for V and 7 bases for J; bases not matched to a gene: 12. Germline V gene lookup returns CDR1 MNHEY and CDR2 SVGEGT. The CDR3 here is CASRSPGTGSIGELFF. In DNA, the CDR3 is TGTGCCAGCAGATCCCCCGGGACAGGGTCCATCGGGGAGCTGTTTTTT.

This clonotype has a single count. The V gene is TRBV29-1, the J gene TRBJ1-2; the D gene is possibly TRBD1 (5 bases). The V end lost 7 bases, the J end lost 2 bases, and 23 bases lay between the germline ends. The CDR3 has 16 residues. Germline CDR1 reads SQVTM; CDR2 reads ANQGSEA. The CDR3 bases are TGCAGCGCCCCTCCGGGACGGAATTATCTAAACTATGGCTACACCTTC. Its translation: CSAPPGRNYLNYGYTF. Full variable domain (remainder filled in from reference TRBV29-1 and TRBJ1-2): SAVISQKPSRDICQRGTSLTIQCQVDSQVTMMFWYRQQPGQSLTLIATANQGSEATYESGFVIDKFPISRPNLTFSTLTVSNMSPEDSSIYLCSAPPGRNYLNYGYTFGSGTRLTVV.

The chain is built from TRBV4-2 and TRBJ2-7, with 7 bases lining up with TRBD2. The ends lost 2 bases at V and 2 bases at J; junction bases unmatched: 15. This CDR3 contains 18 residues. The germline V gene has CDR1 LGHNA and CDR2 YNFKEQ. The CDR3 DNA is TGTGCCAGCAGCCAAACGGTACATTCTAGCGGTTTTACCTACGAGCAGTACTTC. The encoded protein is CASSQTVHSSGFTYEQYF.

The chain links TRBV29-1 to TRBJ2-1, with a weak D call TRBD2 (6 bases). The V end was cut by 5 bases, the J end by 7 bases, with 18 bases between. The V gene's germline CDR1 is SQVTM and CDR2 ANQGSEA. The CDR3 runs 14 residues. The CDR3 DNA is TGCAGCGTTCTTCTCGGGAGATCAATGAATGAGCAGTTCTTC. Translated, it gives CSVLLGRSMNEQFF.

The chain uses TRBV5-1 and TRBJ2-7; 12 bases fit TRBD2. Germline CDR1 SGHRS, CDR2 YFSETQ. Trimming cost V 4 bases and J 7 bases; bases outside gene matches: 12. CDR3 size: 16 residues. DNA for the CDR3: TGCGCCAGCAGCGCCGGGACTAGCGGGCGGAGGGCGGAGCAGTACTTC. Residues: CASSAGTSGRRAEQYF.

The chain carries TRBV6-1 and TRBJ1-6, with D unclear. Germline loops: CDR1 MNHNS, CDR2 SASEGT. This CDR3 has 13 residues. Trimming stripped 7 bases from V and 7 bases from J, with 11 bases between. This chain's CDR3 is CASILTVNSPLHF. DNA of the CDR3: TGTGCCAGCATCCTGACGGTAAATTCACCCCTCCACTTT.

This clonotype was seen once. This rearrangement joins TRBV7-2 to TRBJ2-7, with a possible D match to TRBD2 (6 bases). The germline CDR1 and CDR2 sequences are SGHTA and FQGNSA. The CDR3 spans 15 residues. The V gene lost 2 bases and the J gene lost 3 bases, with 14 bases spanning the gap. Here the CDR3 reads CASSLNSAGSYEQYF. The CDR3 DNA sequence: TGTGCCAGCAGCTTAAATTCGGCGGGGAGCTACGAGCAGTACTTC.

V and J are TRBV4-3 and TRBJ1-3; D call uncertain. The CDR3 is 14 amino acids. The V and J ends lost 1 base and 2 bases respectively, with 6 bases between them. CDR1 is LGHNA and CDR2 is YSLEER in the germline V gene. CDR3 coding DNA: TGCGCCAGCAGCCAAGTTGGGGCTGGAAACACCATATATTTT. Protein product: CASSQVGAGNTIYF.

The CDR3 sequence is CSVVRRGSHGYTF. For the CDR3, the DNA is TGCAGCGTTGTGAGGCGGGGGTCCCATGGCTACACCTTC. The J gene is TRBJ1-2, the V gene TRBV29-1, with D perhaps TRBD1 (5 bases). Germline V gene lookup returns CDR1 SQVTM and CDR2 ANQGSEA. V lost 4 bases, J lost 6 bases, and 15 bases lay in between. This CDR3 spans 13 amino acids.

The chain is built from TRBV20-1 and TRBJ1-1; D possibly corresponds to TRBD1 (6 bases). Germline V gene lookup returns CDR1 DFQATT and CDR2 SNEGSKA (reference sequence). The CDR3 totals 14 residues. V was shortened by 8 bases and J by 2 bases, with 18 bases between the two germline ends. The chain's CDR3 is CSTAVTGFNTEAFF. Written as DNA, the CDR3 is TGCAGTACTGCTGTCACAGGGTTTAACACTGAAGCTTTCTTT.

This clonotype was detected only once. The genes are TRBV11-2 and TRBJ2-3; D unresolved. The V end lost 5 bases, the J end lost 4 bases, and 10 bases lay between the germline ends. The CDR3 runs 13 residues. Germline values: CDR1 SGHAT, CDR2 FQNNGV. CDR3 sequence reads: CASSTRQSDTQYF. The CDR3 nucleotides are TGTGCCAGCAGCACCAGGCAGTCAGATACGCAGTATTTT. Based on the CDR3 plus reference TRBV11-2 and TRBJ2-3, the full variable domain is EAGVAQSPRYKIIEKRQSVAFWCNPISGHATLYWYQQILGQGPKLLIQFQNNGVVDDSQLPKDRFSAERLKGVDSTLKIQPAKLEDSAVYLCASSTRQSDTQYFGPGTRLTVL.

This rearrangement joins TRBV11-2 to TRBJ1-1; 8 nucleotides match TRBD1. From germline, CDR1 is SGHAT and CDR2 FQNNGV. The CDR3 sequence is 14 residues long. Trimming at V came to 6 bases and at J to 3 bases, leaving 6 bases not matched to a gene. The CDR3 nucleotides are TGTGCCAGCAGATGGACAGGGATGGACACTGAAGCTTTCTTT. Amino acids: CASRWTGMDTEAFF.

The DNA of the CDR3 is TGTGCCAGCAGCCAAGTGGTAGCGGGAGGGCGAGAGCAGTTCTTC. Encoded protein: CASSQVVAGGREQFF. The chain combines TRBV4-2 with TRBJ2-1, with TRBD2 matching 11 bases. With 1 base clipped from V and 10 bases from J, the junction kept 6 bases outside the gene matches. In germline, CDR1 is LGHNA, CDR2 YNFKEQ. There are 15 residues in the CDR3.

Only one count was recorded for this clonotype. The chain couples TRBV25-1 to TRBJ2-1; TRBD2 matches at 7 bases. Judging by the DNA end, TRBJ2-7 fits better; the J call may be wrong. The CDR3 runs 16 residues. CDR1 MGHDK and CDR2 SYGVNS come from the germline V gene. The CDR3: CASSSPAGKTYNEQYF. Here the CDR3 DNA reads TGTGCCAGCAGTTCACCAGCGGGGAAGACCTACAATGAGCAGTACTTC.

V gene TRBV6-5 combines with J gene TRBJ2-1, with 9 positions matching TRBD1. Germline V CDR1 and CDR2: MNHEY, SVGAGI. The ends lost 5 bases at V and 6 bases at J; junction bases unmatched: 11. The CDR3 runs to 16 residues. The CDR3 protein is CASSTPGQGSVNEQFF. CDR3 coding DNA: TGTGCCAGCAGTACCCCGGGACAGGGTTCGGTCAATGAGCAGTTCTTC.

The genes are TRBV20-1 and TRBJ1-6; D call uncertain. V was trimmed by 1 base and J by 0 bases, leaving 7 bases between them. Germline V gives CDR1 DFQATT, CDR2 SNEGSKA (reference sequence). The CDR3 is 15 amino acids. The CDR3 nucleotides are TGCAGTGCTAGAGTAGGTAGCTCCTATAATTCACCCCTCCACTTT. Encoded protein: CSARVGSSYNSPLHF.

The CDR3 protein is CAISESGVVETQYF. The CDR3 bases are TGTGCCATCAGTGAAAGCGGGGTTGTAGAGACCCAGTACTTC. This sequence joins TRBV10-3 and TRBJ2-4; 7 bases match TRBD2. The J call is uncertain, as TRBJ2-5 better fits the DNA end. The CDR3 has 14 residues. CDR1 is ENHRY and CDR2 is SYGVKD in the germline V gene.

V and J are TRBV28 and TRBJ2-3; TRBD2 aligns across 11 bases. CDR3 length: 15 amino acids. Trimming at V came to 6 bases and at J to 2 bases, leaving 4 bases not matched to a gene. Germline V CDR1 and CDR2: MDHEN, SYDVKM. CDR3 loop: CASRGTSGVTDTQYF. DNA for the CDR3: TGTGCCAGCAGAGGGACTAGCGGAGTCACAGATACGCAGTATTTT.

This clonotype showed up just a few times. The CDR3 reads CASSSTGSGTDTQYF. For the CDR3, the DNA is TGTGCCAGCAGTTCCACAGGGTCGGGCACAGATACGCAGTATTTT. This chain connects TRBV6-2 or TRBV6-3 to TRBJ2-3; D may be TRBD1 (6 bases). Germline CDR1 and CDR2: MNHEY and SVGEGT. The V end lost 4 bases, the J end lost 1 base, and 12 bases lay between the germline ends. This CDR3 is 15 amino acids long.